The 31 T cell receptor beta chains below all came from one sample that was sequenced in a study of cytomegalovirus exposure and HLA in healthy donors. Primers included in the PCR were 60 Vbeta and 13 Jbeta primers. Sequencing was performed with immunoSEQ multiplex PCR; in TCRdb, only in-frame clones are kept and a portion is missing. Its table lists around 140,000 clones. Sequencing was done on a sample of PBMCs. These receptors all stem from a young man in good health and CMV-seronegative.

The rearrangement uses TRBV19 and TRBJ2-7, with 9 bases aligning to TRBD1. From germline, CDR1 is LNHDA and CDR2 SQIVND (reference sequence). V lost 2 bases, J lost 4 bases, and 6 bases stayed unmatched. This CDR3 comprises 15 residues. For the CDR3, the DNA is TGTGCCAGTAGTATATATGGGACAGGGATTTACGAGCAGTACTTC. Translating it yields CASSIYGTGIYEQYF.

The chain recombines TRBV28 with TRBJ2-7, with TRBD1 identical over 7 bases. J gave up 2 bases and V 2 bases, and 0 bases lay outside the gene matches. Germline V CDR1 and CDR2: MDHEN, SYDVKM. The CDR3 is 13 residues long. The CDR3 bases are TGTGCCAGCAGTTTACAGGGGGCCTACGAGCAGTACTTC. It encodes CASSLQGAYEQYF.

This chain uses TRBV11-3 with TRBJ1-2; D may be TRBD1 (6 bases). CDR3 length: 15 residues. Germline V CDR1 and CDR2: SGHNT, YENEEA. Trimming shortened V by 0 bases and J by 8 bases, and 16 bases separated the two germline ends. DNA of the CDR3: TGTGCCAGCAGCTTAGACGGATGGGACATCCACGGCTACACCTTC. This encodes CASSLDGWDIHGYTF.

This sequence joins TRBV10-3 and TRBJ2-7; 9 positions agree with TRBD1. V dropped 6 bases and J dropped 2; count of bases not matched to a gene: 2. CDR3 length: 13 amino acids. The germline V gene encodes CDR1 ENHRY and CDR2 SYGVKD. The CDR3 DNA is TGTGCCATCAGCCGGACAGGGGCCTACGAGCAGTACTTC. It specifies CAISRTGAYEQYF.

The chain couples TRBV6-4 to TRBJ2-7; 9 positions agree with TRBD2. V gave up 4 bases and J gave up 2 bases; unmatched junction bases: 6. Germline CDR1 and CDR2: MRHNA and SNTAGT. The length of the CDR3 is 15 residues. Here the CDR3 reads CASSVSAGGTYEQYF. The CDR3 DNA reads as TGTGCCAGCAGTGTATCAGCGGGGGGTACCTACGAGCAGTACTTC.

The rearrangement joins TRBV16 to TRBJ1-5, with D possibly matching TRBD1 (6 bases). Trimming stripped 4 bases from V and 7 bases from J, with 17 bases between. The CDR3 totals 15 residues. Per the germline V gene, CDR1 is KGHSY and CDR2 is FQNENV. In nucleotides, the CDR3 is TGTGCCAGCAGCCGAGGGGGAACGGGAAGGCAGCCCCAGCATTTT. Protein product: CASSRGGTGRQPQHF.

V gene TRBV11-3 combines with J gene TRBJ2-1; 10 bases are a match to TRBD2. V dropped 1 base and J dropped 7; count of bases not matched to a gene: 10. Germline V gene sequence: CDR1 SGHNT, CDR2 YENEEA. The CDR3 sequence is 17 residues long. CDR3 region: CASSLVPLLAGANEQFF. Here the CDR3 DNA reads TGTGCCAGCAGCTTAGTTCCCCTCCTAGCGGGAGCGAATGAGCAGTTCTTC.

The chain carries TRBV5-1 and TRBJ1-2; D might be TRBD1 (6 bases). The V end was cut by 7 bases, the J end by 2 bases, with 15 bases between. Germline V CDR1 and CDR2: SGHRS, YFSETQ. The CDR3 is 14 amino acids. As DNA, the CDR3 is TGCGCCAGCGACCCAGGGGACGGCAACTATGGCTACACCTTC. As protein: CASDPGDGNYGYTF.

The rearrangement joins TRBV27 to TRBJ2-2, with 9 bases that match TRBD1. Germline values: CDR1 MNHEY, CDR2 SMNVEV (reference sequence). The CDR3 contains 16 residues. The V gene end was trimmed by 3 bases and the J gene end by 7 bases; junction bases not matched to a gene: 9. CDR3 sequence (DNA): TGTGCCAGCAGTTTGTTGGGACAGGGTTTAGGCGGGGAGCTGTTTTTT. Its translation: CASSLLGQGLGGELFF.

J is TRBJ1-5 and V is TRBV6-6; D not resolved. The CDR3 length is 16 residues. The V end was cut by 0 bases, the J end by 3 bases, with 12 bases between. Germline CDR1 MNHNY, CDR2 SVGAGI (reference sequence). In DNA, the CDR3 is TGTGCCAGCAGTTACTCAACTGTACGGTACAATCAGCCCCAGCATTTT. Its translation: CASSYSTVRYNQPQHF.

CDR3 sequence: CASVEWTSGKDTQYF. The DNA for the CDR3 is TGCGCCAGCGTGGAGTGGACTAGCGGGAAGGATACGCAGTATTTT. This chain joins TRBV10-1 and TRBJ2-3; 12 bases match TRBD2. From germline, CDR1 is WNHNN and CDR2 SYGVQD (reference sequence). Trimming removed 8 bases from V and 6 bases from J; junction bases left unmatched: 9. CDR3 length: 15 residues.

The J gene is TRBJ2-1, the V gene TRBV12-5, with TRBD1 matching 8 bases. This CDR3 spans 16 amino acids. V shed 2 bases, J shed 1 base, and the junction held 4 bases outside the gene matches. Germline V gene sequence: CDR1 LGHNT, CDR2 FRNRAP. The CDR3 here is CASGLYRGKSYNEQFF. In DNA, the CDR3 is TGTGCTAGTGGTTTGTACAGGGGGAAATCCTACAATGAGCAGTTCTTC.

The CDR3 region has the DNA TGTGCCAGCCTGGGACTAGCGGGGGGGCAAAATGAGCAGTTCTTC. Translation: CASLGLAGGQNEQFF. The chain couples TRBV28 to TRBJ2-1, with 16 bases identical to TRBD2. The CDR3 contains 15 residues. CDR1 is MDHEN, CDR2 SYDVKM, per germline. Unmatched junction bases numbered 5, after V lost 8 bases and J lost 7 bases.

The rearrangement uses TRBV6-6 and TRBJ1-1, with D possibly matching TRBD1 (6 bases). Trimming pared 5 bases from V and 10 bases from J, leaving 14 bases between. Germline-derived CDR1 and CDR2 are MNHNY and SVGAGI (reference sequence). The CDR3 has 12 residues. The CDR3 DNA is TGTGCCAGCAGTCCACAGGGTTTCGTAGCTTTCTTT. Encoded protein: CASSPQGFVAFF.

The rearrangement joins TRBV6-5 to TRBJ1-2; tentatively, D is TRBD1 (6 bases). Germline V gives CDR1 MNHEY, CDR2 SVGAGI. This CDR3 is built from 15 residues. Trimming took off 8 bases at V and 4 bases at J, with 20 bases between the two ends. The CDR3 sequence is CASRRGITGTYGYTF. The CDR3 region has the DNA TGTGCCAGCCGTCGGGGTATTACAGGGACCTATGGCTACACCTTC.

This chain links TRBV10-3 with TRBJ2-7; 9 nucleotides align to TRBD1. V was pared by 6 bases and J by 2 bases, with 8 bases of the junction left unmatched. The germline V gene has CDR1 ENHRY and CDR2 SYGVKD. CDR3 size: 15 residues. The CDR3 DNA follows: TGTGCCATCAGGATGACAGGGGGACGGGCCTACGAGCAGTACTTC. Encoded protein: CAIRMTGGRAYEQYF.

The V call is TRBV18, the J call TRBJ2-2; 7 bases align to TRBD1. The CDR3 contains 17 residues. Germline CDR1 and CDR2: KGHSH and LQKENI. After removal of 3 bases from V and 7 bases from J, the junction contained 14 bases not matched to a gene. The CDR3 loop reads CASSPPGGLGILGELFF. As DNA, the CDR3 is TGTGCCAGCTCACCCCCAGGGGGTCTCGGGATACTCGGGGAGCTGTTTTTT.

The V and J genes are TRBV7-2 and TRBJ2-1; possible D gene TRBD2, 6 bases. V was shortened by 3 bases and J by 6 bases, with 9 bases between the two germline ends. Looked up from germline, CDR1 is SGHTA and CDR2 is FQGNSA. The CDR3 covers 13 residues. As DNA, the CDR3 is TGTGCCAGCAGCTTCGCGGGGTCCAATGAGCAGTTCTTC. This codes for CASSFAGSNEQFF.

V usage is TRBV6-1 and J usage is TRBJ1-2; 8 nucleotides agree with TRBD1. The germline CDR1 and CDR2 sequences are MNHNS and SASEGT. V gave up 2 bases and J gave up 2 bases; unmatched junction bases: 7. This CDR3 has 16 residues. As DNA, the CDR3 is TGTGCCAGCAGTGAACGGCAGGGGGCCGAAAACTATGGCTACACCTTC. It encodes CASSERQGAENYGYTF.

The chain joins TRBV15 to TRBJ2-7, with TRBD1 as a possible D gene (6 bases). Germline-derived CDR1 and CDR2 are LNHNV and YYDKDF (reference sequence). CDR3 size: 13 residues. Trimming left V 5 bases short and J 2 bases short, with 10 bases between. CDR3 in DNA: TGTGCCACCAGCCCGGACAGTGCCTACGAGCAGTACTTC. The encoded protein is CATSPDSAYEQYF.

The CDR3 protein is CASSPIWTGADTQYF. CDR3 DNA sequence: TGCGCCAGCAGCCCAATCTGGACAGGGGCAGATACGCAGTATTTT. The chain recombines TRBV5-1 with TRBJ2-3, with TRBD1 identical over 9 bases. Germline V gene data show CDR1 as SGHRS and CDR2 as YFSETQ. The J segment lost 4 bases and the V segment lost 4 bases, leaving 7 bases of the junction unmatched. The CDR3 sequence is 15 residues long.

The rearrangement links TRBV2 to TRBJ1-5; 9 positions agree with TRBD1. V lost 8 bases to trimming and J lost 6 bases; unmatched junction nucleotides: 2. The CDR3 runs 12 residues. Germline CDR1 and CDR2: SNHLY and FYNNEI. DNA for the CDR3: TGTGCCAGCCGGACAGGGGTTCAGCCCCAGCATTTT. It specifies CASRTGVQPQHF.

The V and J genes are TRBV19 and TRBJ2-1; D is perhaps TRBD2 (6 bases). Germline V gene data show CDR1 as LNHDA and CDR2 as SQIVND (reference sequence). The CDR3 is 18 amino acids. V was clipped by 3 bases and J by 0 bases, with 18 bases between them. The CDR3 spells CASSMGADQRVSYNEQFF. CDR3 DNA sequence: TGTGCCAGTAGTATGGGAGCGGATCAGCGGGTCTCCTACAATGAGCAGTTCTTC.

V and J are TRBV9 and TRBJ2-3, with 9 bases aligning to TRBD2. V trimming: 0 bases; J trimming: 6 bases; junction bases outside the gene matches: 2. Germline CDR1 and CDR2: SGDLS and YYNGEE. CDR3 size: 14 residues. CDR3: CASSVDTSGDTQYF. The CDR3 DNA reads TGTGCCAGCAGCGTAGACACTAGCGGGGATACGCAGTATTTT. Full variable domain (remainder filled in from reference TRBV9 and TRBJ2-3): DSGVTQTPKHLITATGQRVTLRCSPRSGDLSVYWYQQSLDQGLQFLIQYYNGEERAKGNILERFSAQQFPDLHSELNLSSLELGDSALYFCASSVDTSGDTQYFGPGTRLTVL.

The rearrangement uses TRBV28 and TRBJ2-7, with 10 positions matching TRBD2. Germline trimming cut 7 bases from V and 5 bases from J; bases unmatched to any gene: 17. In germline, CDR1 is MDHEN, CDR2 SYDVKM. This CDR3 has 17 residues. CDR3 amino acids: CASIGTSVTPPIDEQYF. CDR3 nucleotide sequence: TGTGCCAGCATTGGGACTAGCGTAACTCCTCCTATCGACGAGCAGTACTTC.

The chain uses TRBV5-1 and TRBJ2-5, with unresolved D. The CDR3 spans 11 residues. Germline lookup yields CDR1 SGHRS and CDR2 YFSETQ. Trimming pared 2 bases from V and 7 bases from J, leaving 6 bases between. CDR3 in amino acids: CASSFRVTQYF. The CDR3 nucleotides read TGCGCCAGCAGCTTCCGCGTGACCCAGTACTTC. Filled out from reference TRBV5-1 and TRBJ2-5, the complete variable domain reads KAGVTQTPRYLIKTRGQQVTLSCSPISGHRSVSWYQQTPGQGLQFLFEYFSETQRNKGNFPGRFSGRQFSNSRSEMNVSTLELGDSALYLCASSFRVTQYFGPGTRLLVL.

The rearrangement joins TRBV4-3 to TRBJ1-2; D gene ambiguous. From germline, CDR1 is LGHNA and CDR2 YSLEER. This CDR3 has 14 residues. The V end lost 0 bases, the J end lost 4 bases, and 9 bases lay between the germline ends. CDR3 nucleotides: TGCGCCAGCAGCCAAGATCACTCATTCTATGGCTACACCTTC. Translating it yields CASSQDHSFYGYTF.

This chain links TRBV6-5 with TRBJ2-7; 10 bases align to TRBD2. With V trimmed by 0 bases and J by 4 bases, 3 bases remained unmatched. Germline loops: CDR1 MNHEY, CDR2 SVGAGI. The CDR3 runs to 15 residues. The DNA of the CDR3 is TGTGCCAGCAGTTACTCAGGGACTAGCGCATACGAGCAGTACTTC. It yields the protein CASSYSGTSAYEQYF.

This chain joins TRBV30 and TRBJ1-3; D not certain. CDR1 and CDR2 (germline): GTSNPN, SVGIG (reference sequence). V was clipped by 4 bases and J by 0 bases, with 13 bases between them. This CDR3 contains 15 residues. As DNA, the CDR3 is TGTGCCTGGATTACTCGACTCGTCTCTGGAAACACCATATATTTT. Protein: CAWITRLVSGNTIYF.

This chain uses TRBV20-1 with TRBJ1-1, with D possibly matching TRBD1 (5 bases). The CDR3 is made up of 11 amino acids. Germline loops: CDR1 DFQATT, CDR2 SNEGSKA (reference sequence). V was trimmed by 3 bases and J by 5 bases, leaving 7 bases between them. CDR3 nucleotides: TGCAGTGCTAGGGGGCGGACTGAAGCTTTCTTT. Residues: CSARGRTEAFF.

The CDR3: CASSFRSPRRSEAFF. CDR3 bases: TGTGCCAGCAGCTTCCGATCACCTAGACGGAGTGAAGCTTTCTTT. The chain employs TRBV7-2 and TRBJ1-1, with D unresolved. V lost 3 bases to trimming and J lost 7 bases, with 18 bases between them. Germline CDR1 reads SGHTA; CDR2 reads FQGNSA. This CDR3 has 15 residues.